This T cell receptor beta chain was captured by sequencing in a study of control samples from healthy donors and cancer patients. The table came from immunoSEQ multiplex PCR; TCRdb's copy has only in-frame clones and leaves some out. This table has around 72,000 clones, about four fifths appearing once. Unmatched junction bases numbered 6, after V lost 8 bases and J lost 3 bases. In germline, CDR1 is LGHNT, CDR2 FRNRAP. The CDR3 is 14 residues long. What was sequenced was blood. This TCR was recovered from a man over 45 in good health. The chain couples TRBV12-5 to TRBJ2-3; TRBD2 matches 9 bases. CDR3 region: CASSGAGGTDTQYF. The CDR3, as DNA: TGTGCTAGTTCAGGAGCGGGAGGAACAGATACGCAGTATTTT.